This T cell receptor (beta chain) appears in the sequencing data of a study of human T cells and chemical hapten exposure. In its sample, this clonotype was seen a few times. TCRdb itself ran the RACE reads through MiXCR, one entry per CDR3 protein. The top ten hold 2.5% of the sample, which has roughly 200,000 distinct CDR3 sequences, around 25% seen once. Time point in this sample: patch test 3, about 24 weeks after DPC sensitization. Treatment: therapeutic diphenylcyclopropenone sensitization with weekly scalp DPC. The CDR3 is 15 residues long. V lost 2 bases and J lost 3, with 14 bases in between. Germline CDR1 SGHTA, CDR2 FQGNSA.

The specimen comprised whole blood, sampled in connection with sensitization to the hapten diphenylcyclopropenone (DPC). The origin of this receptor is a woman in her thirties or forties with alopecia areata. Some clones in this sample may be carry-over from other donors' samples. The chain links TRBV7-2 to TRBJ2-7, with D possibly TRBD2 on 5 matching bases. This CDR3 reads CASSLRGLPVYEQYF. DNA of the CDR3: TGTGCCAGCAGCTTACGAGGGCTACCTGTCTACGAGCAGTACTTC.